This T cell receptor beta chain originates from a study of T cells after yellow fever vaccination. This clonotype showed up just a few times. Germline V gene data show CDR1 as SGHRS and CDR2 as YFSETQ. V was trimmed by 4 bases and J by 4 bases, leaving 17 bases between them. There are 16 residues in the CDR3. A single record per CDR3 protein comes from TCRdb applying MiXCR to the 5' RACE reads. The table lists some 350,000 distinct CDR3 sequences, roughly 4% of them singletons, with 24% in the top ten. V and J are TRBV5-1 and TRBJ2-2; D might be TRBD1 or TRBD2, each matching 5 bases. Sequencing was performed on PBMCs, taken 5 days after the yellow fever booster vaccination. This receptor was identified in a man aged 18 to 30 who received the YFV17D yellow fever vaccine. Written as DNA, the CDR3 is TGCGCCAGCAGCCCTGGGACCCTAGTAGGCACCGGGGAGCTGTTTTTT. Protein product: CASSPGTLVGTGELFF.